Below, one TCR beta chain is given with its context. Its antigen remains unknown. TCRdb reprocessed the RT-PCR reads via MiXCR and lists one record per CDR3 protein. Here the sample spans roughly 700,000 distinct CDR3 sequences, about 14% being singletons. Trimming took off 2 bases at V and 5 bases at J, with 10 bases between the two ends. There are 14 residues in the CDR3. The germline CDR1 and CDR2 sequences are LGHNA and YNFKEQ. The data stem from a study of response to subunit inactivated influenza vaccine. Study-wide findings and caveats: T cells newly recruited by each seasonal influenza vaccination are few, the authors suggested.

The rearrangement links TRBV4-2 to TRBJ2-1; D uncertain. This specimen consisted of PBMCs from blood, obtained around 14 days before vaccination. The sequence was obtained from a man over 45 who received an inactivated influenza vaccine. The CDR3 DNA sequence: TGTGCCAGCAGCCAAATCGGTCACGACAATGAGCAGTTCTTC. Amino acids: CASSQIGHDNEQFF.